The clone carrying this T cell receptor (beta chain) was counted at least ten times. The entry originates in a study of T cells in Graves' hyperthyroidism and ophthalmopathy. RNA transcripts provided the source from which TCR beta CDR3 regions were amplified. RT-PCR in the first round (using the HTBI primer set) targeted the TCR CDR3. TCRdb fed the multiplex PCR reads into MiXCR, producing one record per CDR3 protein. The sample carries hundreds of thousands of distinct CDR3 sequences, about 14% recorded once. The clonotype comes from a middle-aged woman with Graves' ophthalmopathy. The sequenced sample was blood.

CDR3 nucleotide sequence: TGTGCCAGCAGCCTAACTAGCGGGAGGGAAGAGGAGCAGTACTTC. It codes for CASSLTSGREEEQYF. The rearrangement links TRBV5-6 to TRBJ2-7, with 13 bases matching TRBD2. There are 15 residues in the CDR3. V gave up 4 bases and J gave up 7 bases; unmatched junction bases: 8. Germline lookup yields CDR1 SGHDT and CDR2 YYEEEE. The full variable domain, rest sourced from reference TRBV5-6 and TRBJ2-7, is DAGVTQSPTHLIKTRGQQVTLRCSPKSGHDTVSWYQQALGQGPQFIFQYYEEEERQRGNFPDRFSGHQFPNYSSELNVNALLLGDSALYLCASSLTSGREEEQYFGPGTRLTVT.